This TCR beta chain was sequenced for a study of shared clonotypes between healthy human individuals. The germline gives CDR1 MGHDK, CDR2 SYGVNS. CDR3 length: 14 residues. V gave up 1 base and J gave up 1 base, with 7 bases separating them. Notes on the study in general: Naive subsets generally exceeded memory subsets in estimated richness. Researchers sampled blood only, noting tissue repertoires likely differ.

With regard to this clone: Its target is not known.

The method was immunoSEQ multiplex PCR; TCRdb's version includes in-frame clones alone and lacks a portion of them. The sample yields around 1,000,000 clones, around three quarters seen once. This receptor was taken from a man between 18 and 29 years old in good health. Some clones in this sample may be carry-over from other donors' samples. This chain joins TRBV25-1 and TRBJ1-1, with a tentative D call TRBD1 (5 bases). The sequenced material came from memory CD4+ T cells from PBMCs. Documented subset: CD45RA-negative fraction. The CDR3 loop reads CASSESGENTEAFF. CDR3 in DNA: TGTGCCAGCAGTGAATCGGGGGAGAACACTGAAGCTTTCTTT. Supplemented by reference TRBV25-1 and TRBJ1-1, the full variable domain reads EADIYQTPRYLVIGTGKKITLECSQTMGHDKMYWYQQDPGMELHLIHYSYGVNSTEKGDLSSESTVSRIRTEHFPLTLESARPSHTSQYLCASSESGENTEAFFGQGTRLTVV.